The rows below give T cell receptor beta chains drawn from one sample of a study of T cell changes during pregnancy in multiple sclerosis. Measured with immunoSEQ multiplex PCR; TCRdb has only the in-frame clones, and not every one. Seen here are approximately 88,000 clones, approximately 92% observed once, and the top ten hold about 2.6%. The input for sequencing was peripheral blood, taken in the first trimester of pregnancy. These receptors were taken from a female donor with multiple sclerosis, enrolled in a pregnancy study. The CDR3 runs from the conserved cysteine through the conserved F or W. D genes are given only for firm matches. Size values are once, few and many counts, or a class for expanded clones, and some rows have none.

clone size,V gene,D gene,J gene,CDR3 protein,CDR3 DNA
few,TRBV5-1,TRBD1,TRBJ2-7,CASSEQGARYEQYF,TGCGCCAGCAGCGAACAGGGGGCGCGATACGAGCAGTACTTC
NA,TRBV7-9,NA,TRBJ2-2,CASSVGHNTGELFF,TGTGCCAGCAGCGTCGGACACAACACCGGGGAGCTGTTTTTT
NA,TRBV20-1,TRBD1,TRBJ1-1,CSAKYRGEAFF,TGCAGTGCTAAATACAGGGGGGAAGCTTTCTTT
NA,TRBV7-3,TRBD2,TRBJ2-3,CASSLVGGITDTQYF,TGTGCCAGCAGCTTAGTCGGGGGGATCACAGATACGCAGTATTTT
NA,TRBV28,TRBD2,TRBJ2-7,CASSWGGLPGASEQYF,TGTGCCAGCAGCTGGGGGGGACTTCCCGGGGCTTCCGAGCAGTACTTC
NA,TRBV5-6,NA,TRBJ1-3,CASSLGAVSGNTIYF,TGTGCCAGCAGCTTGGGCGCCGTCTCTGGAAACACCATATATTTT
NA,TRBV5-4,TRBD1,TRBJ2-7,CASSPGQGLFYEQYF,TGTGCCAGCAGTCCGGGACAGGGTCTCTTCTACGAGCAGTACTTC
NA,TRBV19,TRBD1,TRBJ2-7,CASSTYGTGSHEQYF,TGTGCCAGTAGTACTTACGGGACAGGGTCCCACGAGCAGTACTTC
NA,TRBV5-1,TRBD1,TRBJ2-1,CASSLGGQGAYEQFF,TGCGCCAGCAGCTTGGGAGGACAGGGGGCATATGAGCAGTTCTTC
NA,TRBV4-1,TRBD2,TRBJ2-7,CASSQDHGLAQAYEQYF,TGCGCCAGCAGCCAAGATCATGGACTAGCACAAGCCTACGAGCAGTACTTC
NA,TRBV28,TRBD2,TRBJ2-7,CASSLKSSRGSFRQYF,TGTGCCAGCAGTTTAAAATCTTCGCGGGGGTCTTTTAGGCAGTACTTC
once,TRBV19,TRBD2,TRBJ2-3,CASKRGSATDTQYF,TGTGCCAGTAAGCGCGGGAGTGCCACAGATACGCAGTATTTT
NA,TRBV11-1,NA,TRBJ2-7,CASSLADTREQYF,TGTGCCAGCAGCTTAGCGGACACGCGGGAGCAGTACTTC
NA,TRBV6-1,NA,TRBJ2-7,CASSERRSGTEQYF,TGTGCCAGCAGTGAAAGGAGGTCAGGAACAGAGCAGTACTTC
NA,TRBV19,TRBD2,TRBJ2-7,CASSRLAGYEQYF,TGTGCCAGTAGTCGACTAGCGGGGTACGAGCAGTACTTC
many,TRBV7-4,NA,TRBJ2-7,CASSLGEFRAQPYEQYF,TGTGCCAGCAGCTTAGGAGAGTTCAGGGCACAGCCCTACGAGCAGTACTTC
once,TRBV27,TRBD1,TRBJ2-5,CASSRSGTGGLQETQYF,TGTGCCAGCAGTCGCTCCGGGACAGGGGGTCTACAAGAGACCCAGTACTTC